This is a list of T cell receptor beta chains from one sample in a study of blood T cells in healthy people across ages. TCRdb passed the 5' RACE reads through MiXCR, listing each CDR3 protein once. This table holds about 1.5 million distinct CDR3 sequences, roughly two fifths found once. Sequencing was carried out using blood. The receptor set was obtained from a young woman in good health. The CDR3 runs from the conserved cysteine through the conserved F or W. D genes are given only for firm matches. Clone size is not always given. Where it is, it says once, few, many or a class for expanded clones.

NA | TRBD2 | TRBJ2-5 | TRBV27 | CASSLYRPGLGLETQYF | TGTGCCAGCAGTTTATACCGCCCGGGACTAGGCTTGGAGACCCAGTACTTC
NA | TRBD2 | TRBJ2-4 | TRBV6-5 | CASSFLGLATNEQYF | TGTGCCAGCAGTTTCCTCGGACTAGCGACCAATGAGCAGTACTTC
NA | NA | TRBJ1-6 | TRBV7-2 | CPSPRRLRLISYNSPLHF | TGTCCCAGCCCCCGACGGTTGCGGCTGATCTCCTATAATTCACCCCTCCACTTT
NA | NA | TRBJ2-7 | TRBV27 | CASSLAYFEQYF | TGTGCCAGCAGTTTGGCCTATTTCGAGCAGTACTTC
few | NA | TRBJ2-1 | TRBV27 | CASCPQFASYNEQFF | TGTGCCAGTTGCCCCCAGTTCGCCTCCTACAATGAGCAGTTCTTC
NA | NA | TRBJ1-1 | TRBV9 | CASSAREGVAFF | TGTGCCAGCAGCGCTCGGGAAGGTGTAGCTTTCTTT
few | NA | TRBJ2-1 | TRBV7-2 | CASSLWLNREQFF | TGTGCCAGCAGCTTATGGCTTAATCGGGAGCAGTTCTTC
NA | NA | TRBJ2-7 | TRBV10-1 | CASSEGGIREQYF | TGCGCCAGCAGTGAGGGGGGCATAAGGGAGCAGTACTTC
few | NA | TRBJ1-2 | TRBV4-2 | CASSQERAGRGGGYGYTF | TGTGCCAGCAGCCAAGAGAGGGCAGGGAGAGGGGGTGGCTATGGCTACACCTTC
many | NA | TRBJ1-1 | TRBV28 | CASRPGGRLWDTEAFF | TGTGCCAGCAGGCCGGGGGGTCGCCTCTGGGACACTGAAGCTTTCTTT
NA | NA | TRBJ2-7 | TRBV15 | CATSRDRPGEDEQYF | TGTGCCACCAGCAGAGATCGGCCAGGTGAGGACGAGCAGTACTTC
NA | NA | TRBJ1-5 | TRBV27 | CASSLGGGRTQPQHF | TGTGCCAGCAGTTTGGGGGGGGGCCGTACTCAGCCCCAGCATTTT
few | NA | TRBJ2-1 | TRBV6-1 | CASSEDPLNNEQFF | TGTGCCAGCAGTGAAGACCCTTTAAACAATGAGCAGTTCTTC
few | NA | TRBJ2-6 | TRBV7-9 | CASSLKATGANVLTF | TGTGCCAGCAGCTTAAAGGCTACCGGGGCCAACGTCCTGACTTTC
NA | NA | TRBJ2-5 | TRBV27 | CASSPLAAYQETQYF | TGTGCCAGCAGTCCATTAGCGGCGTACCAAGAGACCCAGTACTTC
few | TRBD2 | TRBJ2-1 | TRBV9 | CASSIGRVLNNEQFF | TGTGCCAGCAGTATCGGGAGGGTCCTAAACAATGAGCAGTTCTTC
NA | TRBD1 | TRBJ1-1 | TRBV3-1 | CASRQTGQGARAEAFF | TGTGCCAGCAGACAAACGGGACAGGGGGCTCGAGCTGAAGCTTTCTTT
few | NA | TRBJ2-7 | TRBV4-2 | CASSPNVPERKGYEQYF | TGTGCCAGCAGCCCTAATGTCCCGGAGCGGAAGGGCTACGAGCAGTACTTC
NA | TRBD2 | TRBJ2-5 | TRBV20-1 | CSARSRDYLRQETQYF | TGCAGTGCAAGGTCCCGGGACTATCTAAGGCAAGAGACCCAGTACTTC
NA | NA | TRBJ1-2 | TRBV29-1 | CSVALAAGYTF | TGCAGCGTTGCCCTTGCAGCGGGCTACACCTTC
NA | TRBD1 | TRBJ1-5 | TRBV28 | CASTLQGWVWPQHF | TGTGCCAGCACCCTACAGGGGTGGGTTTGGCCCCAGCATTTT
NA | NA | TRBJ2-5 | TRBV12-1 | CASSYRTSGATQYF | TGTGCCAGCAGCTACCGGACTAGCGGTGCGACCCAGTACTTC
NA | NA | TRBJ1-4 | TRBV15 | CATSRSWAAGEKLFF | TGTGCCACCAGCAGGTCGTGGGCTGCGGGTGAAAAACTGTTTTTT
few | TRBD2 | TRBJ2-1 | TRBV4-2 | CASSQHPSELAGINEQFF | TGTGCCAGCAGCCAACACCCCTCGGAGCTAGCGGGAATCAATGAGCAGTTCTTC
few | TRBD1 | TRBJ1-1 | TRBV20-1 | CSATPDRVTEAFF | TGCAGTGCTACCCCGGACAGGGTCACTGAAGCTTTCTTT
NA | NA | TRBJ1-4 | TRBV4-2 | CASSQVSPGTNEKLFF | TGTGCCAGCAGCCAAGTTTCCCCAGGTACTAATGAAAAACTGTTTTTT
NA | TRBD2 | TRBJ2-5 | TRBV28 | CASSFPGGIQETQYF | TGTGCCAGCAGTTTCCCCGGGGGGATCCAAGAGACCCAGTACTTC
few | NA | TRBJ2-1 | TRBV4-1 | CASSQTGLLLKFF | TGCGCCAGCAGCCAAACAGGACTGCTCCTAAAGTTCTTC
NA | NA | TRBJ2-1 | TRBV6-2/TRBV6-3 | CASSQIRVGSYNEQFF | TGTGCCAGCAGTCAGATTAGGGTAGGGTCCTACAATGAGCAGTTCTTC
NA | TRBD1 | TRBJ1-2 | TRBV5-5 | CASSVAGTVYGYTF | TGTGCCAGCAGCGTTGCCGGGACAGTCTATGGCTACACCTTC
NA | NA | TRBJ1-2 | TRBV5-6 | CASSLWGSHYGYTF | TGTGCCAGCAGCTTGTGGGGCAGCCACTATGGCTACACCTTC
NA | TRBD2 | TRBJ2-3 | TRBV6-5 | CASSYSLAGDHEYF | TGTGCCAGCAGTTACTCCCTAGCGGGAGATCATGAGTATTTT
NA | TRBD2 | TRBJ2-3 | TRBV14 | CASSQERTSWDTQYF | TGTGCCAGCAGCCAAGAGCGGACTAGTTGGGATACGCAGTATTTT
few | NA | TRBJ2-2 | TRBV12-3/TRBV12-4 | CASSLARDAGELFF | TGTGCCAGCAGTTTAGCCAGGGACGCCGGGGAGCTGTTTTTT
NA | NA | TRBJ1-3 | TRBV18 | CASSRPGDGNTIYF | TGTGCCAGCTCACGGCCAGGGGATGGAAACACCATATATTTT
few | NA | TRBJ2-1 | TRBV30 | CAYLPGLLYNEQFF | TGTGCCTACCTACCGGGCCTGCTTTACAATGAGCAGTTCTTC
few | NA | TRBJ2-7 | TRBV6-2/TRBV6-3 | CASNSGGETYEQYF | TGTGCCAGCAATTCAGGAGGGGAAACCTACGAGCAGTACTTC
few | TRBD1 | TRBJ1-5 | TRBV7-2 | CASSKTGEQPQHF | TGTGCCAGCAGCAAGACAGGGGAACAGCCCCAGCATTTT
NA | TRBD2 | TRBJ2-1 | TRBV6-5 | CASSTLAGAYNEQFF | TGTGCCAGCAGTACACTAGCGGGCGCCTACAATGAGCAGTTCTTC
NA | TRBD1 | TRBJ1-2 | TRBV28 | CASSLLRGSGGYYGYTF | TGTGCCAGCAGTCTCCTCCGGGGTTCAGGGGGCTACTATGGCTACACCTTC
few | NA | TRBJ2-3 | TRBV9 | CASSARAPSTDTQYF | TGTGCCAGCAGCGCCCGGGCCCCTAGCACAGATACGCAGTATTTT
few | NA | TRBJ2-2 | TRBV24-1 | CATSRFTNTGELFF | TGTGCCACCAGTCGCTTCACGAACACCGGGGAGCTGTTTTTT
once | TRBD1 | TRBJ1-1 | TRBV29-1 | CSVATGVVMNTEAFF | TGCAGCGTTGCCACAGGGGTCGTGATGAACACTGAAGCTTTCTTT
few | TRBD2 | TRBJ2-7 | TRBV7-9 | CASSWFSGTSHPPYSYEQYF | TGTGCCAGCAGCTGGTTCTCCGGGACTAGCCATCCCCCATACTCCTACGAGCAGTACTTC
few | TRBD1 | TRBJ1-5 | TRBV10-3 | CAISELGPRGRNQPQHF | TGTGCCATCAGTGAGCTGGGCCCCAGGGGGAGGAATCAGCCCCAGCATTTT
NA | NA | TRBJ1-4 | TRBV4-3 | CASSPGRGSSAFEKLFF | TGCGCCAGCAGTCCGGGGCGGGGCTCTTCGGCGTTTGAAAAACTGTTTTTT
NA | NA | TRBJ1-5 | TRBV20-1 | CSARGRSEQPQHF | TGCAGTGCTAGAGGCAGGAGTGAACAGCCCCAGCATTTT
NA | NA | TRBJ2-7 | TRBV4-1 | CASSQDKGLLSYYEQYF | TGCGCCAGCAGCCAAGATAAGGGGCTACTCTCCTACTACGAGCAGTACTTC
NA | NA | TRBJ1-5 | TRBV7-9 | CASSFYKGNSNQPQHF | TGTGCCAGCAGCTTTTATAAGGGGAATAGCAATCAGCCCCAGCATTTT
few | NA | TRBJ1-2 | TRBV7-2 | CASSLGHWVGYTF | TGTGCCAGCAGCTTAGGGCATTGGGTTGGCTACACCTTC
NA | TRBD2 | TRBJ2-7 | TRBV7-2 | CASSYGGAVLRDEQYF | TGTGCCAGCAGCTACGGGGGGGCGGTTCTCCGGGACGAGCAGTACTTC